Shown below are 5 T cell receptor beta chains from a single sample sequenced in a study of T cell changes during pregnancy in multiple sclerosis. TCRdb's copy holds only in-frame clones and misses some; the assay was immunoSEQ multiplex PCR. The sample holds 16,000 or so clones; around 97% are singletons and the top ten take approximately 0.97%. The specimen was peripheral blood, collected in the third trimester of pregnancy. All receptors come from a female donor with multiple sclerosis, enrolled in a pregnancy study.

J is TRBJ2-4 and V is TRBV25-1, with TRBD1 identical over 9 bases. The trim removed 0 bases at V and 7 bases at J, leaving 4 bases unmatched. This CDR3 has 15 residues. Germline values: CDR1 MGHDK, CDR2 SYGVNS. CDR3 nucleotides: TGTGCCAGCAGTGAATATGGGACAGGGCGGAACATTCAGTACTTC. It yields the protein CASSEYGTGRNIQYF.

V and J are TRBV2 and TRBJ2-5; 10 bases are shared with TRBD2. The CDR3 extends over 14 amino acids. Germline V lookup: CDR1 SNHLY, CDR2 FYNNEI. V dropped 4 bases and J dropped 4; count of bases not matched to a gene: 3. CDR3 nucleotides: TGTGCCAGCAGTGCAGCGGGAGGGCGAGAGACCCAGTACTTC. Protein product: CASSAAGGRETQYF.

The chain carries TRBV11-3 and TRBJ2-7; the D gene is possibly TRBD1 (6 bases). The germline V and J ends were trimmed by 3 bases and 0 bases, with 15 bases remaining between them. This CDR3 is 16 amino acids long. Germline lookup yields CDR1 SGHNT and CDR2 YENEEA. This chain's CDR3 is CASSLVAGVPSYEQYF. CDR3 in DNA: TGTGCCAGCAGCTTGGTGGCAGGGGTCCCCTCCTACGAGCAGTACTTC.

The gene calls are TRBV27 and TRBJ1-1, with D unclear. The CDR3 runs 15 residues. Trimming left V 3 bases short and J 0 bases short, with 11 bases between. Germline CDR1 MNHEY, CDR2 SMNVEV (reference sequence). This CDR3 is CASSFSEDLNTEAFF. The CDR3 coding sequence is TGTGCCAGCAGTTTCTCTGAGGATTTGAACACTGAAGCTTTCTTT.

The chain recombines TRBV4-2 with TRBJ2-7, with 16 bases matching TRBD2. The CDR3 contains 18 residues. Trimming cost V 0 bases and J 3 bases; bases outside gene matches: 5. Germline CDR1 LGHNA, CDR2 YNFKEQ. CDR3 amino acids: CASSQDAGTSGGVYEQYF. The DNA of the CDR3 is TGTGCCAGCAGCCAAGATGCCGGGACTAGCGGGGGGGTCTACGAGCAGTACTTC.